This T cell receptor (beta chain) originates from a study of OX40 agonist ivuxolimab in advanced cancers. Study-wide results and limits: By week 6 at 0.1 to 3.0 mg/kg, blood CD4+ and CD8+ T cells had expanded clonally.

V was shortened by 8 bases and J by 3 bases, with 14 bases between the two germline ends. The CDR3 is 13 residues long. Germline V CDR1 and CDR2: LNHNV, YYDKDF (reference sequence). TCRdb's table, derived via immunoSEQ multiplex PCR, lists solely in-frame clones and lacks some. The sample consists of about 73,000 clones, more than 85% of them appearing once. As for this clone: Its matching antigen is unknown.

The source material was CD4+ or CD8+ T cells sorted from blood, sampled in a trial of the OX40 agonist ivuxolimab. The clonotype comes from an adult with an advanced solid tumor such as melanoma, head and neck, liver or kidney cancer. V gene TRBV15 combines with J gene TRBJ2-7; weak D call: TRBD2 (6 bases). In nucleotides, the CDR3 is TGTGCCACCGGGCGAGCGGGTTACTACGAGCAGTACTTC. This encodes CATGRAGYYEQYF.